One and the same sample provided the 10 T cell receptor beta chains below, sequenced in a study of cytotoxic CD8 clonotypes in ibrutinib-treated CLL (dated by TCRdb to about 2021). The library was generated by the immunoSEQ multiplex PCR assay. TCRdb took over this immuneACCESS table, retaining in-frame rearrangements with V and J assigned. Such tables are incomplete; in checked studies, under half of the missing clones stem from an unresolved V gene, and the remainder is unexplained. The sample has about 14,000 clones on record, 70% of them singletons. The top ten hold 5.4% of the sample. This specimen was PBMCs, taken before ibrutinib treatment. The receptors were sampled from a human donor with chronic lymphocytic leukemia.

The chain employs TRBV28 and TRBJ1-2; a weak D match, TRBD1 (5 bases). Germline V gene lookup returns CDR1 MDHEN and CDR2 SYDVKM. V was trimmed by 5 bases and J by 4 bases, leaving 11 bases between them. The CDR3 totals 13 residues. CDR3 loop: CASSPRDGYGYTF. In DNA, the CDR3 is TGTGCCAGCAGTCCAAGGGACGGCTATGGCTACACCTTC.

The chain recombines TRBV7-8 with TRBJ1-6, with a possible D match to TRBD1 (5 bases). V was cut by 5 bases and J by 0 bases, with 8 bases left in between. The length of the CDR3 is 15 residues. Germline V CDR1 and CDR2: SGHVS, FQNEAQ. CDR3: CASSHRSSYNSPLHF. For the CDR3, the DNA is TGTGCCAGCAGCCACAGGAGCTCCTATAATTCACCCCTCCACTTT. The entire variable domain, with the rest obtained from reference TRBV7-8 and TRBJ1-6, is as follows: GAGVSQSPRYKVAKRGQDVALRCDPISGHVSLFWYQQALGQGPEFLTYFQNEAQLDKSGLPSDRFFAERPEGSVSTLKIQRTQQEDSAVYLCASSHRSSYNSPLHFGNGTRLTVT.

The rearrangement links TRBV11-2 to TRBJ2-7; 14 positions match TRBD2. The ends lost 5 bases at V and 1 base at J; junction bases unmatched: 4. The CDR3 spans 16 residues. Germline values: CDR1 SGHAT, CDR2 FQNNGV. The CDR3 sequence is CASSPRLAGGSYEQYF. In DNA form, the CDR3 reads TGTGCCAGCAGCCCCAGACTAGCGGGAGGGTCCTACGAGCAGTACTTC.

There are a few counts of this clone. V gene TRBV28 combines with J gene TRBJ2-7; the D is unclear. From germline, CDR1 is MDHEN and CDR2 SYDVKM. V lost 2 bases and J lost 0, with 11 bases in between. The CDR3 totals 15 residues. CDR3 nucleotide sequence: TGTGCCAGCAGTTTAATCTCTCCTAGCTCCTACGAGCAGTACTTC. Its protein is CASSLISPSSYEQYF.

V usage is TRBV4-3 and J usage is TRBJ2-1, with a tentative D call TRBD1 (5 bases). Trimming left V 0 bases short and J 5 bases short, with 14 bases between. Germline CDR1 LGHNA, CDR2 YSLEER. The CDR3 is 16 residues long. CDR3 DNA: TGCGCCAGCAGCCAAGAGGGGCCCGGTATGGACAATGAGCAGTTCTTC. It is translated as CASSQEGPGMDNEQFF.

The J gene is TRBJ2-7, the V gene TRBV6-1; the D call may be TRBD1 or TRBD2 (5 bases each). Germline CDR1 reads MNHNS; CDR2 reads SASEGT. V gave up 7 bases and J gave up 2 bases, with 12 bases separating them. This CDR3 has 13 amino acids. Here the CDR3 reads CASNYRGAYEQYF. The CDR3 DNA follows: TGTGCCAGCAACTACCGGGGCGCCTACGAGCAGTACTTC.

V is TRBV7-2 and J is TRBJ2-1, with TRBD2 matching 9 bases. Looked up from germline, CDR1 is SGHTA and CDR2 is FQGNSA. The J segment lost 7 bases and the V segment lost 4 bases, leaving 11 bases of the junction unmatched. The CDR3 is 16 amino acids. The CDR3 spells CASSSTSGPPGNEQFF. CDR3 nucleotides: TGTGCCAGCAGCTCGACTAGCGGCCCCCCGGGGAATGAGCAGTTCTTC.

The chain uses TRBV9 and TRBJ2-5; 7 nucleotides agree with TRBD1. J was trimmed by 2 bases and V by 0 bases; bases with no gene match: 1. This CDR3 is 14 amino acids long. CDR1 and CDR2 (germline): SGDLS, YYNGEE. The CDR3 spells CASSVGDSQETQYF. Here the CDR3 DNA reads TGTGCCAGCAGCGTAGGGGACAGTCAAGAGACCCAGTACTTC.

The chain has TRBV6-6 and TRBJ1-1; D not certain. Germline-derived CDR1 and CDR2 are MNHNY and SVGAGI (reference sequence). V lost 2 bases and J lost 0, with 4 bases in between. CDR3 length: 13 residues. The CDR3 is CASSYLMNTEAFF. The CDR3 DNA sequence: TGTGCCAGCAGTTACCTTATGAACACTGAAGCTTTCTTT.

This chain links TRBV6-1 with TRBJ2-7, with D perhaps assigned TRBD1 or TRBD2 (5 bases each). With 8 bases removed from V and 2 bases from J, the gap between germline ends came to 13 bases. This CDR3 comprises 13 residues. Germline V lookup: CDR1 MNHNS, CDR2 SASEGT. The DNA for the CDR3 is TGTGCCAGCTGGGACGGCCTCGCCTACGAGCAGTACTTC. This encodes CASWDGLAYEQYF.